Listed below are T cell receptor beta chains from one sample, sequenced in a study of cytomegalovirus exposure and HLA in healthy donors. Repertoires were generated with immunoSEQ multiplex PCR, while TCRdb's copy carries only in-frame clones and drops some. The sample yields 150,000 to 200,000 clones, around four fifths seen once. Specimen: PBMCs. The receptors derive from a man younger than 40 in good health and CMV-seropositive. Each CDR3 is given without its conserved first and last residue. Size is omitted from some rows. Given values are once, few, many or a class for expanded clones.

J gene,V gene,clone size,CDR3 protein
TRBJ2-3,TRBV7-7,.,ASSLLEGTEGTDTQY
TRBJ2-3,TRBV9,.,ASSGTSGGTDTQY
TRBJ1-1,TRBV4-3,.,ASSQTDVADTEAF
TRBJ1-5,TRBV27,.,ASKGQGGQPQH
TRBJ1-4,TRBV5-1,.,ASSLGQAAGEKLF
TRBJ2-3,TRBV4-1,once,ASSQVSRTQGRRDTQY
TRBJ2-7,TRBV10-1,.,ASSAGTSGIDEQY
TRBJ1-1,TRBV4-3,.,ASSQDTNMNTEAF
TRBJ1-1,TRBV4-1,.,ASSQLVAGTGGAARGAF
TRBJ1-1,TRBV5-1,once,ASSIQYRGNTEAF